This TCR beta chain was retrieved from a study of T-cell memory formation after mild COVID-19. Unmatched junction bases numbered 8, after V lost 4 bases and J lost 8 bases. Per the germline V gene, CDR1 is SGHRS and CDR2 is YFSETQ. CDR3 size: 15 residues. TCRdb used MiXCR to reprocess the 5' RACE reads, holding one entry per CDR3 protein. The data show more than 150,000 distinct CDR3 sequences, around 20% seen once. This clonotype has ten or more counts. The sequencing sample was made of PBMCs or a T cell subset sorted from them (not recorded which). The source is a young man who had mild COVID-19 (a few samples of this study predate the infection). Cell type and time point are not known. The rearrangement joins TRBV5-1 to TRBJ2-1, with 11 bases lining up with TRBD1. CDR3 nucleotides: TGCGCCAGCAGCCCCGGAGGACAGGGGGCCTATGAGCAGTTCTTC. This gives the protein CASSPGGQGAYEQFF.